This record looks at one T cell receptor beta chain sequence and its context. Its antigen is unidentified. The sample is drawn from a study of cytomegalovirus exposure and HLA in healthy donors. The study, taken as a whole, reports: The authors reported that TCR beta sequences could predict HLA-A and HLA-B alleles. These predictions were accurate for most subjects in the first cohort.

PCR primers comprised 60 Vbeta and 13 Jbeta primers. Some clones are missing from TCRdb's copy, which holds only in-frame ones; the method was immunoSEQ multiplex PCR. This sample has 70,000 to 95,000 clones; 70% to 80% occur once, and the top ten carry about 14%. The CDR3 has 15 amino acids. Per germline, CDR1 LNHDA and CDR2 SQIVND (reference sequence). V was shortened by 3 bases and J by 2 bases, with 13 bases between the two germline ends. Material: PBMCs. The origin of this receptor is a middle-aged woman in good health and CMV-seropositive. The V and J genes are TRBV19 and TRBJ1-2, with D unclear. CDR3 in DNA: TGTGCCAGTAGTATCCCGGGAGGGAAAAACTATGGCTACACCTTC. Amino acids: CASSIPGGKNYGYTF. The variable domain in full, with the rest retrieved from reference TRBV19 and TRBJ1-2, is DGGITQSPKYLFRKEGQNVTLSCEQNLNHDAMYWYRQDPGQGLRLIYYSQIVNDFQKGDIAEGYSVSREKKESFPLTVTSAQKNPTAFYLCASSIPGGKNYGYTFGSGTRLTVV.